This T cell receptor (beta chain) is from a study of blood T cell repertoires in COVID-19. Germline V gene data show CDR1 as MNHEY and CDR2 as SVGAGI. The CDR3 has 15 amino acids. V trimming: 5 bases; J trimming: 3 bases; junction bases outside the gene matches: 7. The method was immunoSEQ multiplex PCR; TCRdb's version includes in-frame clones alone and lacks a portion of them. The data show some 99,000 clones, around 80% seen once. The source material was peripheral blood. This clonotype was sampled from a woman aged 80 or over with active or convalescent COVID-19. This rearrangement joins TRBV6-5 to TRBJ2-3; TRBD2 matches 8 bases. CDR3 region: CASSRAGDGTDTQYF. In nucleotides, the CDR3 is TGTGCCAGCAGTAGAGCGGGAGACGGGACAGATACGCAGTATTTT.